The 13 T cell receptor beta chains below come from one sample, sequenced in a study of T cells after yellow fever vaccination. TCRdb re-called the 5' RACE reads with MiXCR, one entry per CDR3 protein. The table records a few hundred thousand distinct CDR3 sequences, approximately 21% of them present only once. The sample was PBMCs, taken 15 days after the yellow fever booster vaccination. The receptors shown here come from a man aged 25 to 45 who received the YFV17D yellow fever vaccine.

This chain joins TRBV27 and TRBJ2-5, with 8 bases lining up with TRBD1. Germline V lookup: CDR1 MNHEY, CDR2 SMNVEV (reference sequence). This CDR3 is 13 amino acids long. With V trimmed by 6 bases and J by 4 bases, 4 bases remained unmatched. CDR3 coding DNA: TGTGCCAGCAGGCCAGGGGGCAGAGAGACCCAGTACTTC. Its translation: CASRPGGRETQYF.

CDR3 region: CASSLSRGGQFF. The CDR3, as DNA: TGCGCCAGCAGCCTTTCTAGGGGAGGGCAGTTCTTC. The chain is built from TRBV5-1 and TRBJ2-1; D may be TRBD2 (6 bases). The CDR3 spans 12 residues. The germline V gene has CDR1 SGHRS and CDR2 YFSETQ. V was cut by 4 bases and J by 12 bases, with 14 bases left in between.

The gene calls are TRBV19 and TRBJ1-1; TRBD1 is a possible D gene (5 bases). V was trimmed by 5 bases and J by 4 bases, leaving 11 bases between them. Germline CDR1 reads LNHDA; CDR2 reads SQIVND (reference sequence). The CDR3 spans 13 residues. In DNA, the CDR3 is TGTGCCAGTAGTTGGGGGGTAGGCACTGAAGCTTTCTTT. It translates to CASSWGVGTEAFF.

J is TRBJ2-1 and V is TRBV12-3 or TRBV12-4; D ambiguous. There are 16 residues in the CDR3. The V end lost 1 base, the J end lost 0 bases, and 10 bases lay between the germline ends. As DNA, the CDR3 is TGTGCCAGCAGTTTAGTCGACTGGGGCTCCTACAATGAGCAGTTCTTC. Translated: CASSLVDWGSYNEQFF.

The V call is TRBV27, the J call TRBJ2-7, with TRBD2 matching over 9 bases. This CDR3 has 15 residues. CDR1 is MNHEY and CDR2 is SMNVEV in the germline V gene (reference sequence). V lost 4 bases to trimming and J lost 6 bases; unmatched junction nucleotides: 10. The CDR3 region has the DNA TGTGCCAGCAGTTCTAGCGGGACAGCCCAAGGCGAGCAGTACTTC. This translates into CASSSSGTAQGEQYF.

This clonotype turned up a few times. V and J are TRBV7-2 and TRBJ1-5; D unclear. The germline CDR1 and CDR2 sequences are SGHTA and FQGNSA. Trimming cost V 3 bases and J 6 bases, with 15 bases left between them. The CDR3 length is 15 residues. The CDR3 DNA follows: TGTGCCAGCAGCTTTTCGTGGGGTTTTGGTCAGCCCCAGCATTTT. Its protein product is CASSFSWGFGQPQHF.

This clonotype was counted only a few times. This rearrangement joins TRBV5-1 to TRBJ2-7, with 11 bases matching TRBD1. This CDR3 is built from 14 residues. In germline, CDR1 is SGHRS, CDR2 YFSETQ. Germline trimming cut 4 bases from V and 9 bases from J; bases unmatched to any gene: 9. CDR3 sequence reads: CASSPGTGGLVQYF. DNA of the CDR3: TGCGCCAGCAGCCCCGGGACAGGGGGATTGGTGCAGTACTTC.

The chain carries TRBV7-9 and TRBJ2-5; the match to TRBD1 covers 7 bases. The CDR3 consists of 16 residues. Germline CDR1 and CDR2: SEHNR and FQNEAQ (reference sequence). After removal of 2 bases from V and 5 bases from J, the junction contained 11 bases not matched to a gene. The CDR3 is CASSLTPGSGQETQYF. CDR3 DNA sequence: TGTGCCAGCAGCTTAACCCCGGGCTCGGGACAGGAGACCCAGTACTTC. The full variable domain, its missing parts supplied by reference TRBV7-9 and TRBJ2-5, is DTGVSQNPRHKITKRGQNVTFRCDPISEHNRLYWYRQTLGQGPEFLTYFQNEAQLEKSRLLSDRFSAERPKGSFSTLEIQRTEQGDSAMYLCASSLTPGSGQETQYFGPGTRLLVL.

This clonotype was seen more than once but under ten times. The chain joins TRBV28 to TRBJ2-1; 13 bases agree with TRBD2. The CDR3 is 17 amino acids. Germline V gives CDR1 MDHEN, CDR2 SYDVKM. Germline trimming cut 6 bases from V and 8 bases from J; bases unmatched to any gene: 13. In nucleotides, the CDR3 is TGTGCCAGCAGCCCAATTCGGACTAGCGGGAGTTTGGATGAGCAGTTCTTC. Translated: CASSPIRTSGSLDEQFF.

The chain carries TRBV4-2 and TRBJ2-1; TRBD2 matches at 9 bases. Germline V lookup: CDR1 LGHNA, CDR2 YNFKEQ. J gave up 13 bases and V 1 base, and 5 bases lay outside the gene matches. The CDR3 covers 13 residues. The CDR3 region is CASSQARTSVQFF. CDR3 DNA: TGTGCCAGCAGCCAAGCAAGGACTAGCGTCCAGTTCTTC.

This clonotype has just a few counts. V usage is TRBV6-5 and J usage is TRBJ1-1; D gene ambiguous. Trimming cost V 4 bases and J 3 bases, with 12 bases left between them. The CDR3 extends over 14 amino acids. Germline lookup yields CDR1 MNHEY and CDR2 SVGAGI. The CDR3: CASSFSQPDTEAFF. In nucleotides, the CDR3 is TGTGCCAGCAGTTTTTCCCAACCGGACACTGAAGCTTTCTTT.

The chain links TRBV20-1 to TRBJ2-3, with TRBD2 matching over 7 bases. Unmatched junction bases numbered 9, after V lost 0 bases and J lost 9 bases. CDR1 and CDR2 (germline): DFQATT, SNEGSKA (reference sequence). This CDR3 comprises 14 residues. The CDR3 loop reads CSARDPKRDDTQYF. The CDR3 coding sequence is TGCAGTGCTAGAGATCCAAAGCGGGACGACACGCAGTATTTT.

This clonotype was observed a few times. V and J are TRBV20-1 and TRBJ2-5, with 9 bases lining up with TRBD2. Germline assignment: CDR1 DFQATT and CDR2 SNEGSKA (reference sequence). The V segment lost 3 bases and the J segment 5 bases; nucleotides outside the gene matches: 7. The CDR3 sequence is 14 residues long. This CDR3 is CSARTSGHGETQYF. The CDR3 DNA is TGCAGTGCTAGGACTAGCGGTCACGGGGAGACCCAGTACTTC.